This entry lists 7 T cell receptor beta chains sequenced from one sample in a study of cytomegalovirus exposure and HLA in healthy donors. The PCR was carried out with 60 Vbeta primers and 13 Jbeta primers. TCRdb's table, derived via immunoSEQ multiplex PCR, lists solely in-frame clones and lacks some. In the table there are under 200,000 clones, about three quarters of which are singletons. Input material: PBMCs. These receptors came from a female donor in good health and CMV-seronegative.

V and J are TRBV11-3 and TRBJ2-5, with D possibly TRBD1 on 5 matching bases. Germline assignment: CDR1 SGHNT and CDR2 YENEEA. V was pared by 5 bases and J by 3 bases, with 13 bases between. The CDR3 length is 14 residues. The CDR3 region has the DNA TGTGCCAGCAGCCCGCAGTGGGGCGAAGAGACCCAGTACTTC. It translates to CASSPQWGEETQYF.

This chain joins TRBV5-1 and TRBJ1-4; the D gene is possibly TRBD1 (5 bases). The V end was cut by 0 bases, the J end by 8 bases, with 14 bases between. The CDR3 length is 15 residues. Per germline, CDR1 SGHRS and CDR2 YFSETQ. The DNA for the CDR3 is TGCGCCAGCAGCTTGGGTCAGGGTACTGGCGAAAAACTGTTTTTT. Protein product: CASSLGQGTGEKLFF.

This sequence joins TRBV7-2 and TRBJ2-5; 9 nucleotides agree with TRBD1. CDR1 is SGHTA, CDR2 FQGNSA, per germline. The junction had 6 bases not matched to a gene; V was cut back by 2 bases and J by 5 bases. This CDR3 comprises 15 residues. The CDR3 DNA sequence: TGTGCCAGCAGCTTATTGGACAGGGGTTCGGAGACCCAGTACTTC. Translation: CASSLLDRGSETQYF.

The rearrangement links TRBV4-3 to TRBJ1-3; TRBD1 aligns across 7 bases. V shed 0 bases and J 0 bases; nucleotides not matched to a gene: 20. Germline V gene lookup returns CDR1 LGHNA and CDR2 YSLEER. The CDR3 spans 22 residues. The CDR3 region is CASSQEAPATGIPFFSGNTIYF. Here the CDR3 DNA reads TGCGCCAGCAGCCAAGAAGCGCCGGCGACAGGGATACCTTTCTTCTCTGGAAACACCATATATTTT.

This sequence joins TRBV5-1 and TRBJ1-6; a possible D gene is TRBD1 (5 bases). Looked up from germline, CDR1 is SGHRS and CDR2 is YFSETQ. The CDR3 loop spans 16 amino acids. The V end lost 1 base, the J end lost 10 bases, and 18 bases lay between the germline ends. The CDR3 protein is CASSLTEIGRGSPLHF. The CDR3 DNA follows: TGCGCCAGCAGCTTGACCGAGATCGGGAGGGGATCACCCCTCCACTTT.

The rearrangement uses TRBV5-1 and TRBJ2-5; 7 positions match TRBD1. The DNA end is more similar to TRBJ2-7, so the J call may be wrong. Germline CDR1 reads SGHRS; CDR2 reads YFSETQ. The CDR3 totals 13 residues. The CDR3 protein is CASSLQGNYEQYF. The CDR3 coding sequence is TGCGCCAGCAGCTTACAGGGGAACTACGAGCAGTACTTC.

The CDR3 DNA sequence: TGCAGCGTGGGAGAACCGGGACACCGGACCTACGAGCAGTACTTC. It is translated as CSVGEPGHRTYEQYF. V usage is TRBV29-1 and J usage is TRBJ2-7, with a possible D match to TRBD1 (6 bases). Germline V lookup: CDR1 SQVTM, CDR2 ANQGSEA. CDR3 length: 15 amino acids. Trimming removed 6 bases at V and 2 bases at J, with 20 bases between.